These T cell receptor beta chains were read from a single sample in a study of CD8 T cells in Susac syndrome. TCRdb re-called the immunoSEQ multiplex PCR reads with MiXCR, one entry per CDR3 protein. The repertoire holds 65,000 to 80,000 distinct CDR3 sequences, with roughly nine tenths as singletons. Sequenced input: CD8+ T cells from PBMCs. The receptors shown here come from a human donor with multiple sclerosis. The CDR3 runs from the conserved cysteine through the conserved F or W. D genes are given only for firm matches. Clone size is given for some rows only: seen once, a few or many times, or a class if the clone is expanded.

size | J | D | length | V | CDR3 | DNA
NA | TRBJ2-7 | TRBD1 | 16 | TRBV20-1 | CSAKPPFTGQTIGQYF | TGCAGTGCTAAGCCCCCTTTCACGGGACAGACAATTGGGCAGTACTTC
NA | TRBJ2-6 | TRBD1 | 19 | TRBV12-3/TRBV12-4 | CASSDLRGQGASGANVLTF | TGTGCCAGCAGTGACCTCAGGGGACAGGGGGCTTCTGGGGCCAACGTCCTGACTTTC
NA | TRBJ2-1 | NA | 15 | TRBV7-2 | CASSPPRGSYNEQFF | TGTGCCAGCAGCCCCCCCAGGGGCTCCTACAATGAGCAGTTCTTC
NA | TRBJ1-5 | NA | 14 | TRBV12-3/TRBV12-4 | CASSSGGSNQPQHF | TGTGCCAGCTCGTCCGGGGGGAGCAATCAGCCCCAGCATTTT
NA | TRBJ2-5 | TRBD2 | 15 | TRBV7-6 | CASSRTSGLGETQYF | TGTGCCAGCAGCCGGACTAGCGGGTTAGGGGAGACCCAGTACTTC
NA | TRBJ2-1 | NA | 13 | TRBV7-9 | CASSSISYNEQFF | TGTGCCAGCAGCTCTATCTCCTACAATGAGCAGTTCTTC
once | TRBJ2-1 | TRBD2 | 16 | TRBV6-6 | CASTWETGGRNNEQFF | TGTGCCAGCACCTGGGAGACGGGAGGGCGGAACAATGAGCAGTTCTTC
NA | TRBJ2-7 | NA | 13 | TRBV7-6 | CASSLGLNYEQYF | TGTGCCAGCAGCTTAGGGCTAAACTACGAGCAGTACTTC
NA | TRBJ1-1 | NA | 11 | TRBV6-5 | CASSSPIEAFF | TGTGCCAGCAGTTCCCCGATTGAAGCTTTCTTT
NA | TRBJ2-5 | NA | 18 | TRBV19 | CASSISGGWREYQETQYF | TGTGCCAGTAGTATCTCCGGAGGGTGGAGGGAGTACCAAGAGACCCAGTACTTC
NA | TRBJ2-1 | NA | 14 | TRBV20-1 | CSADSVRGYNEQFF | TGCAGTGCTGATAGCGTCCGGGGCTACAATGAGCAGTTCTTC
NA | TRBJ2-7 | TRBD1 | 16 | TRBV10-3 | CATMATPGTESYEQYF | TGTGCCACCATGGCTACCCCCGGGACAGAAAGCTACGAGCAGTACTTC
NA | TRBJ1-5 | NA | 15 | TRBV4-3 | CASSQEDRSNQPQHF | TGCGCCAGCAGCCAAGAGGACAGAAGCAATCAGCCCCAGCATTTT
NA | TRBJ1-2 | TRBD1 | 15 | TRBV5-1 | CASSSIQGAPDGYTF | TGCGCCAGCAGCTCGATTCAGGGGGCGCCGGATGGCTACACCTTC
NA | TRBJ2-5 | NA | 15 | TRBV19 | CASSFRQEAVETQYF | TGTGCCAGTAGTTTCAGACAGGAAGCGGTGGAGACCCAGTACTTC
NA | TRBJ2-5 | TRBD1 | 18 | TRBV6-2/TRBV6-3 | CASSQSFSRGPLGETQYF | TGTGCCAGCAGTCAGTCGTTCTCCAGGGGGCCCTTAGGAGAGACCCAGTACTTC
NA | TRBJ2-4 | NA | 14 | TRBV6-6 | CASRDSTGLNIQYF | TGTGCCAGCAGGGATTCTACAGGGTTAAACATTCAGTACTTC
NA | TRBJ2-7 | TRBD1 | 15 | TRBV6-5 | CASSFGRQGTYEQYF | TGTGCCAGCAGCTTTGGCCGACAGGGAACCTACGAGCAGTACTTC
NA | TRBJ2-3 | TRBD2 | 19 | TRBV20-1 | CSARDRRGSGRVGTDTQYF | TGCAGTGCTAGAGATAGAAGGGGCAGCGGGAGGGTGGGCACAGATACGCAGTATTTT
NA | TRBJ2-7 | TRBD1 | 15 | TRBV5-1 | CASSLDRQGAYEQYF | TGCGCCAGCAGCTTGGATAGACAGGGTGCCTACGAGCAGTACTTC
NA | TRBJ1-1 | NA | 12 | TRBV6-6 | CASSYWGTEAFF | TGTGCCAGCAGCTATTGGGGCACTGAAGCTTTCTTT
NA | TRBJ1-1 | NA | 12 | TRBV2 | CASRHMNTEAFF | TGTGCCAGCCGCCACATGAACACTGAAGCTTTCTTT
NA | TRBJ1-5 | NA | 12 | TRBV6-2/TRBV6-3 | CATRLRNQPQLF | TGTGCCACCCGCTTGAGGAATCAGCCCCAGCTTTTT
NA | TRBJ2-2 | NA | 14 | TRBV6-5 | CASSLHPRGGELFF | TGTGCCAGCAGTCTGCACCCCCGTGGCGGGGAGCTGTTTTTT
NA | TRBJ2-1 | TRBD2 | 16 | TRBV2 | CASNLPGLAGINEQFF | TGTGCCAGCAATCTACCGGGACTAGCGGGAATAAATGAGCAGTTCTTC
NA | TRBJ1-1 | NA | 15 | TRBV20-1 | CSARDETGQGPEAFF | TGCAGTGCTAGAGATGAAACAGGGCAAGGGCCTGAAGCTTTCTTT
NA | TRBJ2-7 | NA | 14 | TRBV7-9 | CASSHSLTVYEQYF | TGTGCCAGCAGCCACTCTTTGACAGTCTACGAGCAGTACTTC
few | TRBJ2-7 | NA | 13 | TRBV13 | CASSGGPSYEQYF | TGTGCCAGCAGCGGGGGACCTTCCTACGAGCAGTACTTC
medium-sized | TRBJ1-6 | NA | 15 | TRBV27 | CASSLWVGLNSPLHF | TGTGCCAGCAGTTTATGGGTCGGACTGAATTCACCCCTCCACTTT
NA | TRBJ2-7 | TRBD1 | 14 | TRBV9 | CASSVAQGAYEQYF | TGTGCCAGCAGCGTAGCACAGGGGGCCTACGAGCAGTACTTC
NA | TRBJ2-4 | NA | 15 | TRBV21-1 | CASRTGEEAKNIQYF | TGTGCCAGCAGGACAGGGGAAGAGGCCAAAAACATTCAGTACTTC
NA | TRBJ2-3 | NA | 16 | TRBV6-1 | CASKVGPGGSLDTQYF | TGTGCCAGCAAAGTAGGCCCAGGAGGGAGTCTTGATACGCAGTATTTT
NA | TRBJ2-1 | TRBD2 | 14 | TRBV19 | CATTSGRYYNEQFF | TGTGCCACCACCAGCGGGAGGTACTACAATGAGCAGTTCTTC
NA | TRBJ1-1 | TRBD1 | 15 | TRBV6-1 | CASTQVDRAYTEAFF | TGTGCCAGCACCCAAGTTGACAGGGCCTACACTGAAGCTTTCTTT
NA | TRBJ2-1 | TRBD1 | 13 | TRBV27 | CASSLQTGSEQFF | TGTGCCAGCAGTTTACAGACAGGGTCTGAGCAGTTCTTC
NA | TRBJ2-5 | NA | 14 | TRBV12-3/TRBV12-4 | CASNPSYGQETQYF | TGTGCCAGCAACCCTTCGTACGGCCAAGAGACCCAGTACTTC
NA | TRBJ1-5 | NA | 15 | TRBV6-2/TRBV6-3 | CASSLRDGFSQPQHF | TGTGCCAGCAGTCTCCGGGACGGTTTCTCTCAGCCCCAGCATTTT
NA | TRBJ2-1 | NA | 15 | TRBV13 | CASSLGSPTYNEQFF | TGTGCCAGCAGCTTAGGGAGCCCAACCTACAATGAGCAGTTCTTC
NA | TRBJ1-1 | TRBD1 | 16 | TRBV5-4 | CASSQGQGAYHTEAFF | TGTGCCAGCAGCCAAGGACAGGGGGCTTATCACACTGAAGCTTTCTTT
NA | TRBJ2-1 | NA | 11 | TRBV10-3 | CAISESGEQFF | TGTGCCATCAGTGAGTCTGGTGAGCAGTTCTTC
NA | TRBJ2-1 | NA | 12 | TRBV28 | CASSPSRGEQFF | TGTGCCAGCAGTCCTTCCAGGGGTGAGCAGTTCTTC
NA | TRBJ2-3 | NA | 16 | TRBV7-8 | CASSLVGGGSTDTQYF | TGTGCCAGCAGCTTAGTCGGTGGCGGATCCACAGATACGCAGTATTTT
NA | TRBJ2-1 | NA | 12 | TRBV15 | CATSYPPGEQFF | TGTGCCACCAGCTATCCCCCCGGTGAGCAGTTCTTC
NA | TRBJ2-3 | TRBD2 | 19 | TRBV24-1 | CATSDALAGGAGHTDTQYF | TGTGCCACCAGTGATGCCCTTGCCGGGGGGGCCGGACACACAGATACGCAGTATTTT
once | TRBJ1-5 | TRBD1 | 14 | TRBV5-6 | CASSRGPINQPQHF | TGTGCCAGCAGCAGGGGGCCCATCAATCAGCCCCAGCATTTT
NA | TRBJ2-1 | TRBD1 | 15 | TRBV12-3/TRBV12-4 | CASSTGGGSYNEQFF | TGTGCCAGCAGTACAGGGGGCGGGTCCTACAATGAGCAGTTCTTC
NA | TRBJ2-7 | TRBD2 | 14 | TRBV11-2 | CASSSGLEKYEQYF | TGTGCCAGCAGCTCCGGACTAGAAAAGTACGAGCAGTACTTC
NA | TRBJ2-7 | NA | 13 | TRBV2 | CASRKEDSYEQYF | TGTGCCAGCAGGAAGGAGGATTCCTACGAGCAGTACTTC
NA | TRBJ2-1 | NA | 15 | TRBV2 | CASSYDPNSLNEQFF | TGTGCCAGCAGTTACGACCCGAACTCCCTCAATGAGCAGTTCTTC